Below, one T cell receptor (beta chain) is given with its context. As yet, its antigen is unknown. The V and J ends lost 8 bases and 6 bases, in that order; junction bases with no gene match: 10. Germline lookup yields CDR1 MNHEY and CDR2 SMNVEV (reference sequence). The CDR3 spans 15 residues. The entry originates in a study of beta chain features in type 1 diabetes. As for the study in general: Researchers looked at about 110 million sorted cells across all samples. Points from the study as a whole: There was a moderate but significant shortening of TCRB CDR3s in all four CD4+ subsets of Type 1 diabetes patients. A PCR bias possibly favoring shorter templates would apply equally to patients and controls.

The authors reverse transcribed all of the isolated RNA, so sequencing captured expressed TCRB transcripts. The repertoire was sequenced with immunoSEQ multiplex PCR; TCRdb's copy has only in-frame clones and lacks some. This table has some 180,000 clones, 13% appearing once. The receptor comes from a woman aged 18 to 35 in good health. The source material was central memory CD4+ T cells from blood. The chain combines TRBV27 with TRBJ1-5; 10 bases fit TRBD1. CDR3 region: CASRTDRGLAQPQHF. The CDR3 DNA reads TGTGCCAGCCGCACTGACAGGGGGCTCGCTCAGCCCCAGCATTTT.